This T cell receptor beta chain was sequenced for a study of blood T cell repertoires in COVID-19. In the study overall: The samples span acute and convalescent COVID-19 from the United States, Italy and Spain.

The repertoire was sequenced with immunoSEQ multiplex PCR; TCRdb's copy has only in-frame clones and lacks some. The table lists about 59,000 clones, about 84% of them singletons. The receptor was isolated from a man between 60 and 75 years old with acute or convalescent COVID-19. The specimen was peripheral blood.

CDR3: CASSGTGTSNEKLFF. CDR3 nucleotides: TGTGCCAGTAGCGGAACCGGGACTTCTAATGAAAAACTGTTTTTT. The chain carries TRBV19 and TRBJ1-4; tentatively, D is TRBD1 (5 bases). The germline V and J ends were trimmed by 6 bases and 3 bases, with 14 bases remaining between them. Germline CDR1 and CDR2: LNHDA and SQIVND (reference sequence). This CDR3 has 15 residues.